This TCR beta chain was found in a study of patients with pleural tuberculosis. This clonotype was observed at least ten times. Germline lookup yields CDR1 SNHLY and CDR2 FYNNEI. The V end was cut by 2 bases, the J end by 8 bases, with 18 bases between. The CDR3 is made up of 15 amino acids. TCRdb fed the reads into MiXCR, producing one record per CDR3 protein. Of some 48,000 distinct CDR3 sequences in the sample, about 7.9% were seen once. The gene calls are TRBV2 and TRBJ1-2; D remains ambiguous. This sequence was found in a human donor with pleural tuberculosis. The CDR3 bases are TGTGCCAGCAGTGAACAACCCTCGAAAGAGAAAGGCTACACCTTC. It specifies CASSEQPSKEKGYTF.